This record covers a single TCR beta chain. This record belongs to a study of blood T cell repertoires in COVID-19. Study in general: Samples came from the United States, Italy and Spain, spanning acute and convalescent COVID-19.

Study processing details: How many nucleated cells were present was estimated from reference gene primer amplification. Profiling relied on immunoSEQ multiplex PCR, and the TCRdb table lists in-frame clones only, not all of them. V and J calls plus clone size are reproduced from that table; the DNA served to infer D and trimming. This table holds over 60,000 clones, around four fifths found once. The specimen sequenced was peripheral blood. This receptor was obtained from a human donor in a cohort sampled during active COVID-19.

In DNA form, the CDR3 reads TGTGCCAGTAGAACGGGACTAGCGGGAGGAGCGGCAGATACGCAGTATTTT. Amino acids: CASRTGLAGGAADTQYF. The chain joins TRBV19 to TRBJ2-3; 15 bases are shared with TRBD2. After removal of 6 bases from V and 4 bases from J, the junction contained 8 bases not matched to a gene. The CDR3 totals 17 residues. Germline V gene lookup returns CDR1 LNHDA and CDR2 SQIVND (reference sequence). Full variable domain (rest looked up from reference TRBV19 and TRBJ2-3): DGGITQSPKYLFRKEGQNVTLSCEQNLNHDAMYWYRQDPGQGLRLIYYSQIVNDFQKGDIAEGYSVSREKKESFPLTVTSAQKNPTAFYLCASRTGLAGGAADTQYFGPGTRLTVL.